This T cell receptor (beta chain) was sequenced during a study of shared clonotypes between healthy human individuals. Study information: Per donor, three plates held CD4 naive cells, three held CD4 memory, two held CD8 naive and one held CD8 memory.

Study-wide points: Clonotype sharing among the donors was expected to vary with sequencing depth.

Each PCR replicate from the sorted subsets contained roughly 210 ng DNA, which is 30,000 or so T cell genomes. The method was immunoSEQ multiplex PCR; TCRdb's version includes in-frame clones alone and lacks a portion of them. The profile covers 550,000 to 700,000 clones, with around 73% appearing a single time and around 2% taken by the ten largest. With V trimmed by 5 bases and J by 4 bases, 12 bases remained unmatched. The CDR3 spans 16 residues. CDR1 SGHDT and CDR2 YYEEEE come from the germline V gene. From CD4+ cells came CD45RA+ naive and CD45RA-negative memory subsets. Of note for this clone: What it binds is unknown.

The V and J genes are TRBV5-6 and TRBJ1-3; 7 nucleotides agree with TRBD1. Sequenced input: memory CD4+ T cells sorted from blood. As for subset: CD45RA-negative fraction. This clonotype was sampled from a woman aged 25-40 years in good health. The CDR3 spells CASSFVTGAAGNTIYF. The CDR3 nucleotides are TGTGCCAGCAGTTTCGTCACAGGGGCGGCGGGAAACACCATATATTTT.